Below are 12 T cell receptor beta chains sequenced from a single sample in a study of cytomegalovirus exposure and HLA in healthy donors. Primers included in the PCR were 60 Vbeta and 13 Jbeta primers. TCRdb's table, derived via immunoSEQ multiplex PCR, lists solely in-frame clones and lacks some. Its clone listing holds 70,000 to 85,000 clones. Sequences were obtained from PBMCs. Receptors were obtained from a female donor in good health and CMV-seropositive.

The chain is built from TRBV28 and TRBJ2-7; 9 bases fit TRBD1. The CDR3 is made up of 13 amino acids. With V trimmed by 5 bases and J by 5 bases, 4 bases remained unmatched. Germline CDR1 reads MDHEN; CDR2 reads SYDVKM. The CDR3 coding sequence is TGTGCCAGCAGTCGGACAGGGGCCGACGAGCAGTACTTC. As protein: CASSRTGADEQYF.

This chain links TRBV6-6 with TRBJ2-5; 8 bases align to TRBD2. Losses at the gene ends were 0 bases for V and 1 base for J; bases not matched to a gene: 4. The CDR3 is 16 residues long. Germline V gives CDR1 MNHNY, CDR2 SVGAGI (reference sequence). The CDR3 region has the DNA TGTGCCAGCAGTTACTCCCAGCGGGAGTTCCAAGAGACCCAGTACTTC. Encoded protein: CASSYSQREFQETQYF.

The rearrangement uses TRBV6-6 and TRBJ1-1, with 9 nucleotides matching TRBD1. The CDR3 has 15 amino acids. V shed 2 bases and J 6 bases; nucleotides not matched to a gene: 7. Germline V gives CDR1 MNHNY, CDR2 SVGAGI (reference sequence). The CDR3 region has the DNA TGTGCCAGCAGTTACACAGGGGGCGGGTCACCTGAAGCTTTCTTT. Protein product: CASSYTGGGSPEAFF.

The rearrangement joins TRBV6-5 to TRBJ2-1; 11 nucleotides align to TRBD2. V dropped 4 bases and J dropped 4; count of bases not matched to a gene: 6. This CDR3 is built from 16 residues. Germline loops: CDR1 MNHEY, CDR2 SVGAGI. CDR3 nucleotides: TGTGCCAGCAGTTCACTAGCGGGGGCCCTATACAATGAGCAGTTCTTC. Translating it yields CASSSLAGALYNEQFF.

The chain couples TRBV9 to TRBJ2-1; 12 nucleotides align to TRBD2. Germline lookup yields CDR1 SGDLS and CDR2 YYNGEE. This CDR3 has 16 amino acids. With V trimmed by 4 bases and J by 2 bases, 4 bases remained unmatched. The CDR3 DNA reads TGTGCCAGCAGCATCCGACTAGCGGGGGCCTACAATGAGCAGTTCTTC. Translating it yields CASSIRLAGAYNEQFF.

The gene calls are TRBV5-1 and TRBJ2-1, with 13 positions matching TRBD2. V shed 0 bases and J 5 bases; nucleotides not matched to a gene: 11. This CDR3 has 19 amino acids. The germline V gene has CDR1 SGHRS and CDR2 YFSETQ. The CDR3 protein is CASSLDPTSGRAADNEQFF. The CDR3 DNA sequence: TGCGCCAGCAGCTTGGACCCCACTAGCGGGAGGGCCGCCGACAATGAGCAGTTCTTC.

The CDR3: CASRADMRKLFF. The CDR3 DNA sequence: TGTGCCAGCAGGGCAGATATGAGGAAACTGTTTTTT. This chain connects TRBV25-1 to TRBJ1-4; D remains ambiguous. Trimming left V 6 bases short and J 11 bases short, with 13 bases between. The CDR3 consists of 12 residues. Germline V gene lookup returns CDR1 MGHDK and CDR2 SYGVNS.

The V call is TRBV20-1, the J call TRBJ1-6, with D possibly matching TRBD1 (5 bases). The CDR3 consists of 11 residues. Germline assignment: CDR1 DFQATT and CDR2 SNEGSKA (reference sequence). V lost 3 bases and J 9 bases, leaving 6 bases between the germline ends. Here the CDR3 reads CSASGGSPLHF. The DNA of the CDR3 is TGCAGTGCTAGCGGGGGTTCACCCCTCCACTTT.

V is TRBV30 and J is TRBJ2-1, with 7 bases identical to TRBD2. This CDR3 contains 15 residues. CDR1 GTSNPN and CDR2 SVGIG come from the germline V gene (reference sequence). With 1 base clipped from V and 5 bases from J, the junction kept 8 bases outside the gene matches. The CDR3 sequence is CAWSEFGGGNNEQFF. CDR3 DNA: TGTGCCTGGAGTGAGTTTGGCGGGGGTAACAATGAGCAGTTCTTC.

The V and J genes are TRBV15 and TRBJ1-5, with a tentative D call TRBD1 (5 bases). Germline CDR1 LNHNV, CDR2 YYDKDF (reference sequence). The V and J ends lost 9 bases and 1 base respectively, with 10 bases between them. CDR3 length equals 13 residues. CDR3 nucleotide sequence: TGTGCCACGGGGCGGAAGAGCAATCAGCCCCAGCATTTT. This encodes CATGRKSNQPQHF.

J is TRBJ1-5 and V is TRBV28; 7 bases are shared with TRBD1. Germline V gene sequence: CDR1 MDHEN, CDR2 SYDVKM. Trimming took 2 bases from V and 8 from J; bases not matched to a gene: 12. The CDR3 spans 16 residues. The CDR3: CASSLNLLAGGKPQHF. The CDR3 nucleotides read TGTGCCAGCAGTTTAAATCTGCTGGCAGGGGGTAAGCCCCAGCATTTT.

This chain uses TRBV12-5 with TRBJ1-6, with 8 bases lining up with TRBD1. Germline lookup yields CDR1 LGHNT and CDR2 FRNRAP. The CDR3 totals 15 residues. The ends lost 2 bases at V and 4 bases at J; junction bases unmatched: 1. In DNA form, the CDR3 reads TGTGCTAGTGGTTTGACAGGGGGATATAATTCACCCCTCCACTTT. Translated: CASGLTGGYNSPLHF.